This entry describes one T cell receptor (beta chain). Its matching antigen is unknown. The library was made from cDNA and included unique molecular identifiers. Once about 0.9 to 11 million T cells were used, hundreds of thousands of cDNA molecules resulted. Each CDR3 protein is one row after TCRdb ran MiXCR on the PCR reads. The sample comprises 400,000 to 500,000 distinct CDR3 sequences, less than 40% of which are singletons, and 7.5% to 8.5% rests with the top ten. The sample belongs to a study of post-analysis software for immune sequencing data. The study's findings and limits: F measure grouped same-batch samples tightly together. There was significantly lower normalized Chao1 diversity in multiple sclerosis patients than in controls.

The source is a girl aged 2-15 years with multiple sclerosis. Sequencing was performed on blood.

The CDR3 DNA sequence: TGCAGCGTCGACGGGGAAACGAGCAGATACAATGAGCAGTTCTTC. Translated, it gives CSVDGETSRYNEQFF. The gene calls are TRBV29-1 and TRBJ2-1; D is possibly TRBD2 (5 bases). The ends were cut back, 6 bases at V and 4 bases at J, with 19 bases in the middle. Looked up from germline, CDR1 is SQVTM and CDR2 is ANQGSEA. The CDR3 is 15 residues long.